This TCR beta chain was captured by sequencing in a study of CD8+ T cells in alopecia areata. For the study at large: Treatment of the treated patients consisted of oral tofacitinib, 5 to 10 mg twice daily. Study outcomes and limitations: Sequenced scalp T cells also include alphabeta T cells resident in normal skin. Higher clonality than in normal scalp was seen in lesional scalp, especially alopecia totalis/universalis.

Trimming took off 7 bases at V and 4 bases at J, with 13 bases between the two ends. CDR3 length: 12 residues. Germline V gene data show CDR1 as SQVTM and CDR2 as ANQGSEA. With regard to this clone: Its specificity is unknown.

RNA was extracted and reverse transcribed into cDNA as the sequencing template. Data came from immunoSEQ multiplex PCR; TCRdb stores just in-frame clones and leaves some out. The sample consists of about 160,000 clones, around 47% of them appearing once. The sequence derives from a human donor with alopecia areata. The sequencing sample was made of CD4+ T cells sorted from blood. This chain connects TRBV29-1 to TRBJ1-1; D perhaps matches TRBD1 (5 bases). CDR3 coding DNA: TGCAGCGGGGGTGATGGGGGCACTGAAGCTTTCTTT. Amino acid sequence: CSGGDGGTEAFF. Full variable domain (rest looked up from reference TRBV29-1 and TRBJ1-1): SAVISQKPSRDICQRGTSLTIQCQVDSQVTMMFWYRQQPGQSLTLIATANQGSEATYESGFVIDKFPISRPNLTFSTLTVSNMSPEDSSIYLCSGGDGGTEAFFGQGTRLTVV.